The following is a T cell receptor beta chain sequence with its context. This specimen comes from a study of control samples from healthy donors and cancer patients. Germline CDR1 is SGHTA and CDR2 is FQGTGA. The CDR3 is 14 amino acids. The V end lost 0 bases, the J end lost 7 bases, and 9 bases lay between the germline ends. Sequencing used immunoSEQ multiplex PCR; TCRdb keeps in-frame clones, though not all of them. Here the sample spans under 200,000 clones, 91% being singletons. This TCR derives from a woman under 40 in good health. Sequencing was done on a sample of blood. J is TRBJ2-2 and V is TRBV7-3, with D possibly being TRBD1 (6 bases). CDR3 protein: CASSLTGADGELFF. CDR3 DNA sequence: TGTGCCAGCAGCTTAACGGGGGCGGACGGGGAGCTGTTTTTT.